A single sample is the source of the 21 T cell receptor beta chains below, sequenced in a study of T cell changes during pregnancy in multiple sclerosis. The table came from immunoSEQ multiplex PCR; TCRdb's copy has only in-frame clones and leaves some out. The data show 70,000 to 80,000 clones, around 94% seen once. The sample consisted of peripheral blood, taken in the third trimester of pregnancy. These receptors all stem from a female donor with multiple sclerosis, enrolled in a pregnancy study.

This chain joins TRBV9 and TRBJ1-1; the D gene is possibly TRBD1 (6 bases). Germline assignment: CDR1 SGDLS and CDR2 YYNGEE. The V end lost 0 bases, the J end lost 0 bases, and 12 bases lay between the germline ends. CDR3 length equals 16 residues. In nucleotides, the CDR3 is TGTGCCAGCAGCGTAGAACAGGGAAGGATGAACACTGAAGCTTTCTTT. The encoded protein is CASSVEQGRMNTEAFF.

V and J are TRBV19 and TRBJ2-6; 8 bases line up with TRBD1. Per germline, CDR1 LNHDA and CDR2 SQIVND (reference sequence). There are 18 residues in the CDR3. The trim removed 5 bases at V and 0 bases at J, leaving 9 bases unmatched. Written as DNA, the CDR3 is TGTGCCAGTAGTCCCCGGGACAGGCCAAACTCTGGGGCCAACGTCCTGACTTTC. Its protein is CASSPRDRPNSGANVLTF.

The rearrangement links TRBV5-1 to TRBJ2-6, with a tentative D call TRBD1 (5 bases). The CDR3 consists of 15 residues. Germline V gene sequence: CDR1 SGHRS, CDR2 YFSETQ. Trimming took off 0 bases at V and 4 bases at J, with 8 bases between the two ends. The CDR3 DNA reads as TGCGCCAGCAGCTTGGGGGGCCCCGGGGCCAACGTCCTGACTTTC. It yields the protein CASSLGGPGANVLTF.

Here the CDR3 reads CASSLTSGLGGSPLHF. DNA of the CDR3: TGTGCCAGCAGCTTAACGTCGGGGTTAGGAGGTTCACCCCTCCACTTT. The genes are TRBV7-3 and TRBJ1-6; D gene ambiguous. Per the germline V gene, CDR1 is SGHTA and CDR2 is FQGTGA. V lost 0 bases and J 9 bases, leaving 15 bases between the germline ends. The CDR3 covers 16 residues.

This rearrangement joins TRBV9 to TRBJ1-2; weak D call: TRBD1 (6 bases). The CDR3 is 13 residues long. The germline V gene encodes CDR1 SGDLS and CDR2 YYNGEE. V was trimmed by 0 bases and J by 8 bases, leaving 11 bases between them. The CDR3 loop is CASSVGGGTGYTF. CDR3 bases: TGTGCCAGCAGCGTAGGAGGGGGAACCGGCTACACCTTC.

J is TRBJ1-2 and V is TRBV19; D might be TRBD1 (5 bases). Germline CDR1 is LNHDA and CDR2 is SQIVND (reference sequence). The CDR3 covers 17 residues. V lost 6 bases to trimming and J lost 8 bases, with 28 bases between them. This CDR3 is CASSSGGAGFKSGGYTF. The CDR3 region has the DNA TGTGCCAGTAGCTCAGGCGGGGCAGGATTTAAGTCGGGAGGCTACACCTTC.

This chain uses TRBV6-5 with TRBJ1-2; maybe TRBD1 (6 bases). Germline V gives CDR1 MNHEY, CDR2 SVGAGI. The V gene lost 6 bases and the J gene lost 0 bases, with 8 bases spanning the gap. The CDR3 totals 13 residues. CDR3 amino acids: CASRTGTNYGYTF. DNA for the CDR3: TGTGCCAGCAGAACAGGGACTAACTATGGCTACACCTTC.

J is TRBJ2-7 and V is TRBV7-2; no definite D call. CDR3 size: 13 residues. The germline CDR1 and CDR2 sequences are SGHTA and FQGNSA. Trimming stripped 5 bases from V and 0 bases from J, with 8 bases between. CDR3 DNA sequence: TGTGCCAGCAGCCCGAGCCCCTCCTACGAGCAGTACTTC. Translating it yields CASSPSPSYEQYF.

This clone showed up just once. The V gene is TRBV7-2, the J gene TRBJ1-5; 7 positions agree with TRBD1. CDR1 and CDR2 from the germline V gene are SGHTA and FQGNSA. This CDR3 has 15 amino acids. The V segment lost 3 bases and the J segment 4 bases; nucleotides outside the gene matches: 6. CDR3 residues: CASSFDRALNQPQHF. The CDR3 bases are TGTGCCAGCAGCTTTGACAGGGCCCTTAATCAGCCCCAGCATTTT.

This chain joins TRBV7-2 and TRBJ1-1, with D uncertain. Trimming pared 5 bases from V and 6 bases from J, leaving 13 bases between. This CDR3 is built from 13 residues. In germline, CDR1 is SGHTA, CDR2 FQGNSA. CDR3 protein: CASSPREAAEAFF. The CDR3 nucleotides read TGTGCCAGCAGCCCTAGGGAGGCAGCTGAAGCTTTCTTT.

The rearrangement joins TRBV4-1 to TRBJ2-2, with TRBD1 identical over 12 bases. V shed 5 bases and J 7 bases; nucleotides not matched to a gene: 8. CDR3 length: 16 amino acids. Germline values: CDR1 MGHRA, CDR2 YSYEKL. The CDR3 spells CASSETGQGAVGELFF. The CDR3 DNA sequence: TGCGCCAGCAGCGAAACGGGACAGGGGGCGGTCGGGGAGCTGTTTTTT.

The DNA of the CDR3 is TGTGCCAGCAGCTTATCACGGGCCTACAATGAGCAGTTCTTC. It is translated as CASSLSRAYNEQFF. This rearrangement joins TRBV7-2 to TRBJ2-1; no reliable D call. The germline gives CDR1 SGHTA, CDR2 FQGNSA. The CDR3 has 14 amino acids. V gave up 2 bases and J gave up 2 bases, with 7 bases separating them.

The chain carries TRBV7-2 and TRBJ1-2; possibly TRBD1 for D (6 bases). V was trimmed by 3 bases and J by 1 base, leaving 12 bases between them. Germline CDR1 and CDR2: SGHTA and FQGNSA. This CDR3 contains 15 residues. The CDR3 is CASSFLRGGNYGYTF. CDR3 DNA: TGTGCCAGCAGCTTTCTCAGGGGCGGTAACTATGGCTACACCTTC.

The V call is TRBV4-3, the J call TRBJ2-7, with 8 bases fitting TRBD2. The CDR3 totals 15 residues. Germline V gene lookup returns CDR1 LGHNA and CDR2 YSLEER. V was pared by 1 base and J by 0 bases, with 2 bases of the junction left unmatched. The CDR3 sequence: CASSQGSGASYEQYF. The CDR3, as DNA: TGCGCCAGCAGCCAAGGTAGCGGGGCCTCCTACGAGCAGTACTTC.

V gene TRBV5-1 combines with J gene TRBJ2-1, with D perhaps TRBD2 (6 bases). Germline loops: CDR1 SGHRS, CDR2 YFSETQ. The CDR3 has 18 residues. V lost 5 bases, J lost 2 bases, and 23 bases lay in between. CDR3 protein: CASRLGGETKRTYNEQFF. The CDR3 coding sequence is TGCGCCAGCAGGTTAGGAGGGGAAACTAAACGAACCTACAATGAGCAGTTCTTC.

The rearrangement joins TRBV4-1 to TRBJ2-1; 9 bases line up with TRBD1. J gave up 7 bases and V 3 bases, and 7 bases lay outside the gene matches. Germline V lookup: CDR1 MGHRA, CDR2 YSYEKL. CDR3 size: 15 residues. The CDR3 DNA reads TGCGCCAGCAGCCAGGGACAGGGTGTCTTGAATGAGCAGTTCTTC. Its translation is CASSQGQGVLNEQFF.

The CDR3 reads CASSYYRENGYTF. CDR3 sequence (DNA): TGTGCCAGCAGTTATTACAGGGAAAATGGCTACACCTTC. V gene TRBV6-5 combines with J gene TRBJ1-2; TRBD1 is a possible D gene (6 bases). Germline V gene sequence: CDR1 MNHEY, CDR2 SVGAGI. The CDR3 loop spans 13 amino acids. Trimming took off 3 bases at V and 6 bases at J, with 11 bases between the two ends.

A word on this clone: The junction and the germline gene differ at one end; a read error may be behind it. Here the CDR3 reads CASSQRYSLDRVYNRPQHF. For the CDR3, the DNA is TGCGCCAGCAGCCAACGTTACTCCCTGGACAGGGTCTACAATCGGCCCCAGCATTTT. V usage is TRBV4-3 and J usage is TRBJ1-5; TRBD1 aligns across 8 bases. Germline CDR1 reads LGHNA; CDR2 reads YSLEER. CDR3 size: 19 residues.

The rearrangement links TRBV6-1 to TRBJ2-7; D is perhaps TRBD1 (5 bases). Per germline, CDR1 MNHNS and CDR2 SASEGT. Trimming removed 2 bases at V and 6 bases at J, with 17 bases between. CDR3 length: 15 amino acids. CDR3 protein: CASSEQQGRSAEQYF. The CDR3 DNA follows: TGTGCCAGCAGTGAACAGCAGGGTCGGTCGGCCGAGCAGTACTTC.

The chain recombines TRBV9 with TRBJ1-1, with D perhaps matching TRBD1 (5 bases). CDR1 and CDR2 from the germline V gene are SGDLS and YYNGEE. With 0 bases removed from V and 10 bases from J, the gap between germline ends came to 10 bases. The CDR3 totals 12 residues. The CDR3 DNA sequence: TGTGCCAGCAGCGTAGCTGGGGCGGCAGCTTTCTTT. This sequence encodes CASSVAGAAAFF.

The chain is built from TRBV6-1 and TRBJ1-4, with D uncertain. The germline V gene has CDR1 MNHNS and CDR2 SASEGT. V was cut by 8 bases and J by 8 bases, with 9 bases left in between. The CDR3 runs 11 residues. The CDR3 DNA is TGTGCCAGCGGGGAGACAGAAAAACTGTTTTTT. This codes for CASGETEKLFF.